These 21 T cell receptor beta chains were sequenced from one sample in a study of naive and memory T cell subsets. Two oligonucleotides, mixed equimolar, formed the beta constant-region primer covering TRBC1 and TRBC2. The ligated cDNA underwent four PCR rounds using SP2 and nested alpha and beta constant-region primers. TCRdb redid the calling of the UMI-ligation and nested PCR reads with MiXCR, one entry per CDR3 protein. The sample has about 23,000 distinct CDR3 sequences, 7% to 10% seen once. The sequenced sample was central memory CD8+ T cells from blood. All receptors derive from a human donor in good health.

The chain links TRBV27 to TRBJ2-1; either TRBD1 or TRBD2 may supply D (7 bases each). V was clipped by 11 bases and J by 6 bases, with 20 bases between them. This CDR3 comprises 14 residues. Germline CDR1 is MNHEY and CDR2 is SMNVEV (reference sequence). The CDR3 DNA is TGTGCCTCCAGTTACCAGGGGGAGGGCAATGAGCAGTTCTTC. Amino acid sequence: CASSYQGEGNEQFF.

This clonotype was seen only a few times. This chain connects TRBV20-1 to TRBJ2-7; TRBD2 matches 16 bases. This CDR3 is built from 15 residues. The J segment lost 1 base and the V segment lost 4 bases, leaving 1 base of the junction unmatched. CDR1 is DFQATT, CDR2 SNEGSKA, per germline (reference sequence). Here the CDR3 DNA reads TGCAGTGCTACGGGACTAGCGGGAGGGTCCTACGAGCAGTACTTC. Residues: CSATGLAGGSYEQYF.

The chain joins TRBV19 to TRBJ1-5; D remains unclear. CDR3 length: 13 residues. V lost 7 bases, J lost 0 bases, and 7 bases lay in between. CDR1 is LNHDA and CDR2 is SQIVND in the germline V gene (reference sequence). CDR3 nucleotide sequence: TGTGCCAGTACACTTAGTAGCAATCAGCCCCAGCATTTT. Amino acid sequence: CASTLSSNQPQHF.

The chain uses TRBV6-4 and TRBJ2-6; possibly TRBD2 for D (6 bases). The germline CDR1 and CDR2 sequences are MRHNA and SNTAGT. CDR3 length: 17 residues. V dropped 0 bases and J dropped 0 bases, with 9 bases sitting between them. CDR3 nucleotides: TGTGCCAGCAGTGACTCTGGGGGGAGCTCTGGGGCCAACGTCCTGACTTTC. As protein: CASSDSGGSSGANVLTF.

This chain uses TRBV4-1 with TRBJ1-3; D might be TRBD1 (5 bases). Looked up from germline, CDR1 is MGHRA and CDR2 is YSYEKL. V lost 1 base and J 4 bases, leaving 8 bases between the germline ends. CDR3 length equals 14 residues. DNA for the CDR3: TGCGCCAGCAGCCAAGGGCAGGGCGGAAACACCATATATTTT. This sequence encodes CASSQGQGGNTIYF.

This clonotype was picked up many times. The CDR3 DNA follows: TGCGCCAGCAGCCAAGCGTTTGAGGGTCGTGGCTACACCTTC. Its translation: CASSQAFEGRGYTF. J is TRBJ1-2 and V is TRBV4-1; D gene ambiguous. CDR1 and CDR2 (germline): MGHRA, YSYEKL. The CDR3 covers 14 residues. The germline V and J ends were trimmed by 1 base and 7 bases, with 13 bases remaining between them.

This clonotype was observed a few times. In nucleotides, the CDR3 is TGTGCCATCAGACGGCGGGAGGGGACCGGGGAGCTGTTTTTT. It is translated as CAIRRREGTGELFF. The chain recombines TRBV10-3 with TRBJ2-2; 9 bases match TRBD2. V gave up 6 bases and J gave up 5 bases; unmatched junction bases: 4. Germline lookup yields CDR1 ENHRY and CDR2 SYGVKD. The CDR3 consists of 14 residues.

The chain employs TRBV12-3 or TRBV12-4 and TRBJ2-3; D possibly corresponds to TRBD1 (5 bases). V dropped 6 bases and J dropped 6 bases, with 10 bases sitting between them. The CDR3 sequence is 12 residues long. In DNA form, the CDR3 reads TGTGCCAGCAGCTTCCCAGGGGATACGCAGTATTTT. Translated: CASSFPGDTQYF.

There are many counts of this clonotype. This chain uses TRBV29-1 with TRBJ2-3, with TRBD1 matching 8 bases. CDR3 length: 19 residues. With V trimmed by 3 bases and J by 2 bases, 19 bases remained unmatched. The germline V gene has CDR1 SQVTM and CDR2 ANQGSEA. The CDR3 coding sequence is TGCAGCGTTGACGGGACAGGAGGGGATTACGGGGGAAACACAGATACGCAGTATTTT. Residues: CSVDGTGGDYGGNTDTQYF.

The genes are TRBV4-1 and TRBJ2-5; D is uncertain. V lost 0 bases and J 4 bases, leaving 9 bases between the germline ends. Germline CDR1 and CDR2: MGHRA and YSYEKL. The length of the CDR3 is 14 residues. Written as DNA, the CDR3 is TGCGCCAGCAGCCAAGAGGGAAGCCCAGAGACCCAGTACTTC. Protein sequence: CASSQEGSPETQYF.

This clonotype was detected many times. The J gene is TRBJ2-1, the V gene TRBV20-1; D may be TRBD2 (6 bases). Trimming shortened V by 0 bases and J by 3 bases, and 24 bases separated the two germline ends. The CDR3 contains 19 residues. Germline lookup yields CDR1 DFQATT and CDR2 SNEGSKA (reference sequence). In DNA, the CDR3 is TGCAGTGCTAGAGATTTCGCCCCGAAGGGACTCCGGAGCTACAATGAGCAGTTCTTC. Protein sequence: CSARDFAPKGLRSYNEQFF.

As regards this clonotype: Sequence at one end of the junction differs from germline and may be a read error. The chain joins TRBV15 to TRBJ2-1; D is ambiguous. Per the germline V gene, CDR1 is LNHNV and CDR2 is YYDKDF (reference sequence). CDR3 length: 15 residues. The DNA for the CDR3 is TGTGCCACCAGCCGAGAGTTTTTCTCCTACAATGAGCAGTTCTTC. Amino acid sequence: CATSREFFSYNEQFF.

This clonotype is medium-sized in the sample. The chain links TRBV27 to TRBJ2-7; TRBD2 is a possible D gene (5 bases). This CDR3 is built from 12 residues. Trimming removed 5 bases from V and 4 bases from J, with 9 bases in between. CDR1 is MNHEY, CDR2 SMNVEV, per germline (reference sequence). The CDR3 DNA is TGTGCCAGCAGTCGCCCGGGGTACGAGCAGTACTTC. Translating gives CASSRPGYEQYF.

This clonotype was counted ten times or more. This chain uses TRBV29-1 with TRBJ1-1; the D is unclear. Germline loops: CDR1 SQVTM, CDR2 ANQGSEA. V was cut by 0 bases and J by 6 bases, with 11 bases left in between. The CDR3 is 13 residues long. As DNA, the CDR3 is TGCAGCGTTGAAGATGGCCTCATCGCTGAAGCTTTCTTT. It codes for CSVEDGLIAEAFF. Combining the CDR3 with reference TRBV29-1 and TRBJ1-1 gives the whole variable domain SAVISQKPSRDICQRGTSLTIQCQVDSQVTMMFWYRQQPGQSLTLIATANQGSEATYESGFVIDKFPISRPNLTFSTLTVSNMSPEDSSIYLCSVEDGLIAEAFFGQGTRLTVV.

This rearrangement joins TRBV27 to TRBJ2-1; tentative D call: TRBD1 (5 bases). The V and J ends lost 5 bases and 4 bases respectively, with 15 bases between them. CDR3 length: 15 residues. CDR1 and CDR2 (germline): MNHEY, SMNVEV (reference sequence). This CDR3 reads CASSIGQDLYNEQFF. The CDR3 DNA sequence: TGTGCCAGCAGTATCGGACAAGACCTATACAATGAGCAGTTCTTC.

There are many counts of this clonotype. The chain combines TRBV4-1 with TRBJ2-3; 10 bases are shared with TRBD2. The ends lost 0 bases at V and 6 bases at J; junction bases unmatched: 9. Per germline, CDR1 MGHRA and CDR2 YSYEKL. CDR3 length: 17 amino acids. The CDR3 DNA reads as TGCGCCAGCAGCCAAGACGGGCCTAGCGGGAGATCGGATACGCAGTATTTT. It translates to CASSQDGPSGRSDTQYF.

The chain couples TRBV19 to TRBJ2-7; D not certain. The CDR3 is made up of 13 amino acids. Trimming left V 6 bases short and J 1 base short, with 10 bases between. Germline assignment: CDR1 LNHDA and CDR2 SQIVND (reference sequence). DNA for the CDR3: TGTGCCAGTAGCGAAAAGGGTTCCTACGAGCAGTACTTC. It encodes CASSEKGSYEQYF. The full variable domain, completed using reference TRBV19 and TRBJ2-7, is DGGITQSPKYLFRKEGQNVTLSCEQNLNHDAMYWYRQDPGQGLRLIYYSQIVNDFQKGDIAEGYSVSREKKESFPLTVTSAQKNPTAFYLCASSEKGSYEQYFGPGTRLTVT.

This chain connects TRBV29-1 to TRBJ1-4; TRBD1 agrees at 8 bases. The ends lost 7 bases at V and 6 bases at J; junction bases unmatched: 4. The CDR3 is 12 amino acids. Per the germline V gene, CDR1 is SQVTM and CDR2 is ANQGSEA. CDR3 in DNA: TGCAGCGGGACAGGGAGAGATGAAAAACTGTTTTTT. Encoded protein: CSGTGRDEKLFF.

The sample holds many counts of this clonotype. The rearrangement joins TRBV20-1 to TRBJ1-2, with 9 bases that match TRBD1. CDR1 is DFQATT and CDR2 is SNEGSKA in the germline V gene (reference sequence). CDR3 length: 15 amino acids. V shed 5 bases, J shed 3 bases, and the junction held 10 bases outside the gene matches. Written as DNA, the CDR3 is TGCAGTGCTGACGACGGACAGGGGATCGACTATGGCTACACCTTC. It translates to CSADDGQGIDYGYTF.

This clonotype was seen a few times. This CDR3 is CASSQAVDRRADIQYF. The CDR3 DNA reads as TGCGCCAGCAGCCAAGCCGTGGACAGGCGAGCGGACATTCAGTACTTC. The chain employs TRBV4-1 and TRBJ2-4, with TRBD1 matching over 7 bases. The CDR3 has 16 amino acids. Germline assignment: CDR1 MGHRA and CDR2 YSYEKL. The V and J ends lost 1 base and 8 bases, in that order; junction bases with no gene match: 11.

By its share, this clonotype is large. The chain joins TRBV28 to TRBJ1-2; D unclear. Per germline, CDR1 MDHEN and CDR2 SYDVKM. The germline V and J ends were trimmed by 5 bases and 2 bases, with 18 bases remaining between them. This CDR3 spans 16 amino acids. The CDR3 DNA reads as TGTGCCAGCAGTCTTATCACGCAAACACCGAACTATGGCTACACCTTC. This translates into CASSLITQTPNYGYTF.